This is a list of T cell receptor beta chains from one sample in a study of patients and donors after allogeneic stem cell transplantation. In TCRdb, the RT-PCR reads were re-called with MiXCR into one record per CDR3 protein. This repertoire shows 84,000 or so distinct CDR3 sequences, around 48% found once; its top ten account for 50% to 75%. The sample consisted of blood, either unsorted or a sorted T cell fraction (not recorded which). These receptors all stem from a human donor who was either an allogeneic HSCT recipient or a stem cell or donor lymphocyte infusion donor (not recorded which). It is not recorded whose cells these are; they may come from a transplant donor. The CDR3 runs from the conserved cysteine through the conserved F or W.

>TRBJ1-5|TRBV6-2/TRBV6-3
CASSNGGQPQHF
>TRBJ1-1|TRBV12-3/TRBV12-4
CASTGNPTPLRQGTTEAFF
>TRBJ2-7|TRBV4-3
CASSQDRLAHYEQYF
>TRBJ1-2|TRBV6-5
CASSYSYGYRYGYTF
>TRBJ1-5|TRBV27
CASSLPGANQPQHF
>TRBJ1-1|TRBV3-1
CASSQGRGVEAFF
>TRBJ1-2|TRBV10-3
CAIEGTGGYTF
>TRBJ2-3|TRBV5-1
CASSLEGQVGSDTQYF
>TRBJ1-6|TRBV27
CASSALARDPLHF
>TRBJ1-2|TRBV7-6
CASSLRQGVNYGYTF
>TRBJ1-3|TRBV5-1
CASSDGPASGNTIYF
>TRBJ2-3|TRBV10-3
CAITPGSDTQYF
>TRBJ1-3|TRBV28
CASSLGIGSGNTIYF
>TRBJ1-1|TRBV12-3/TRBV12-4
CASSRRRTEAFF
>TRBJ1-6|TRBV20-1
CSARERGGNSPLHF
>TRBJ1-1|TRBV25-1
CASSEWDPQGNTEAFF
>TRBJ1-5|TRBV7-2
CASSLNGVRGRYQPQHF
>TRBJ1-1|TRBV4-3
CASSQKEGEAFF
>TRBJ1-1|TRBV6-5
CASSRDLTGRNTEAFF
>TRBJ1-2|TRBV6-4
CASRPIIGRPYGYTF
>TRBJ1-3|TRBV28
CASTGAYLSGNTIYF
>TRBJ1-3|TRBV20-1
CSARGQQISGNTIYF
>TRBJ2-1|TRBV29-1
CSVSTGGSTNEQFF
>TRBJ1-1|TRBV19
CASLPDGLMNTEAFF
>TRBJ2-3|TRBV5-6
CASTGLSTDTQYF
>TRBJ1-4|TRBV6-1
CASREHDRGPGEKLFF
>TRBJ1-5|TRBV24-1
CATSVDGRNQPQHF
>TRBJ1-2|TRBV5-1
CASSPGTVDGYTF
>TRBJ1-3|TRBV6-2/TRBV6-3
CASTLWDRRGNTIYF
>TRBJ1-2|TRBV4-3
CASSQDGILVGGYTF
>TRBJ1-1|TRBV20-1
CSAGQGRPEAFF
>TRBJ1-1|TRBV24-1
CATRPGPLNVGKAFF
>TRBJ1-5|TRBV4-2
CASSQDFGRGLNQPQHF
>TRBJ1-2|TRBV10-2
CASSDRGRKDGYTF
>TRBJ1-2|TRBV7-6
CASSLTSKQMTLGRYGYTF
>TRBJ1-5|TRBV12-3/TRBV12-4
CASRGQVSNQPQHF
>TRBJ1-3|TRBV4-3
CASSQEAGTGLWTGNTIYF
>TRBJ1-5|TRBV5-6
CASSKTGGDQPQHF
>TRBJ1-5|TRBV20-1
CSASRREGNQPQHF
>TRBJ1-5|TRBV20-1
CSARDVPGGNQPQHF
>TRBJ1-1|TRBV9
CASSLQGAQTEAFF
>TRBJ1-4|TRBV12-3/TRBV12-4
CASSPQHLTPTNEKLFF
>TRBJ2-1|TRBV12-3/TRBV12-4
CASSLHRVNEQFF
>TRBJ1-1|TRBV5-1
CASSPGQLRNTEAFF
>TRBJ1-6|TRBV6-6
CASSYPGTNSPLHF
>TRBJ1-2|TRBV29-1
CSVESTGNYGYTF
>TRBJ1-3|TRBV28
CASQLDSSSGNTIYF